The source of this T cell receptor beta chain is a study of blood T cell repertoires in COVID-19. Study context: T cells, B-cell-depleted T cells, or PBMCs provided the cDNA or gDNA that served as material.

The study drew participants aged about 18 to 89 years from about two dozen US areas. Participant reports of clinical history set cohort assignment. All recovered Cohort 3 donors got two negative PCRs, got clearance, or saw symptom resolution. Profiling relied on immunoSEQ multiplex PCR, and the TCRdb table lists in-frame clones only, not all of them. The sample has about 300,000 clones, about nine tenths seen once. Sequencing input: PBMCs or T cells enriched from blood (not recorded which). This clonotype originated in a woman under 30 who had recovered from COVID-19.

CDR3 in DNA: TGTGCCAGCAGTTACCCCGCGGAAATCACAGATACGCAGTATTTT. Residues: CASSYPAEITDTQYF. The chain combines TRBV6-2 or TRBV6-3 with TRBJ2-3, with D unresolved. CDR3 size: 15 residues. V lost 2 bases, J lost 2 bases, and 11 bases lay in between. The germline gives CDR1 MNHEY, CDR2 SVGEGT.